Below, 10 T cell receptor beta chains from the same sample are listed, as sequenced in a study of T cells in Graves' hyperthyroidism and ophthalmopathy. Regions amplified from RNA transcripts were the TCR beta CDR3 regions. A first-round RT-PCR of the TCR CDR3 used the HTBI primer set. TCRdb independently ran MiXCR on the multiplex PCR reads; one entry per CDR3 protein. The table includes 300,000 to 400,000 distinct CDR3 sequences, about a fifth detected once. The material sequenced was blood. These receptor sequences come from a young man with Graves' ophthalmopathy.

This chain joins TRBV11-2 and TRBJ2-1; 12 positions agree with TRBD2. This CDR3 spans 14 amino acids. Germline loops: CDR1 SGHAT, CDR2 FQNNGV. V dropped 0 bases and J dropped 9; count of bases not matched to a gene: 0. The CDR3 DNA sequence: TGTGCCAGCAGCTTAGAACTAGCGGGGGGTGAGCAGTTCTTC. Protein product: CASSLELAGGEQFF.

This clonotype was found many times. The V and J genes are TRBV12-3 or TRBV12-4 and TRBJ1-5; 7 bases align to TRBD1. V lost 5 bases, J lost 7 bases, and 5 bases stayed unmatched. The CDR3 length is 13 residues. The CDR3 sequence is CASSTDRAQPQHF. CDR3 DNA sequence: TGTGCCAGCAGTACCGACAGGGCCCAGCCCCAGCATTTT.

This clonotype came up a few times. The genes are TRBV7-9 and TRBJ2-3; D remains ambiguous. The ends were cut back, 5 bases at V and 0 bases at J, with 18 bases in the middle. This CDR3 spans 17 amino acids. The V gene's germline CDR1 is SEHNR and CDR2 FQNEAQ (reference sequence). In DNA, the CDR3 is TGTGCCAGCAGCCAAGTCCCCGGGCAGAGTAGCACAGATACGCAGTATTTT. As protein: CASSQVPGQSSTDTQYF.

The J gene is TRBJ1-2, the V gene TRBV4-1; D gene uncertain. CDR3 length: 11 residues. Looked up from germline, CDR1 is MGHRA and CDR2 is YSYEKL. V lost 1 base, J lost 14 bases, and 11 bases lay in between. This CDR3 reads CASSQGRTGTF. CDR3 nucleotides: TGCGCCAGCAGCCAAGGACGGACCGGGACCTTC.

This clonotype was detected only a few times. CDR3 in DNA: TGTGCCAGCAGTAAATGGGGACTAGCGGGGGGTTCCACAGATACGCAGTATTTT. This translates into CASSKWGLAGGSTDTQYF. This chain connects TRBV28 to TRBJ2-3; 15 bases are shared with TRBD2. V shed 5 bases and J 2 bases; nucleotides not matched to a gene: 8. The CDR3 runs 18 residues. From germline, CDR1 is MDHEN and CDR2 SYDVKM.

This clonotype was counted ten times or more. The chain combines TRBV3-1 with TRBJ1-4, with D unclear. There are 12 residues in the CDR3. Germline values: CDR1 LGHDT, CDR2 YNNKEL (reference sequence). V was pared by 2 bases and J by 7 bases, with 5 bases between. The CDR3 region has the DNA TGTGCCAGCAGCCAAACGGGTGAAAAACTGTTTTTT. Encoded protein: CASSQTGEKLFF. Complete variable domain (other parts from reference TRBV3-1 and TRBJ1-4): DTAVSQTPKYLVTQMGNDKSIKCEQNLGHDTMYWYKQDSKKFLKIMFSYNNKELIINETVPNRFSPKSPDKAHLNLHINSLELGDSAVYFCASSQTGEKLFFGSGTQLSVL.

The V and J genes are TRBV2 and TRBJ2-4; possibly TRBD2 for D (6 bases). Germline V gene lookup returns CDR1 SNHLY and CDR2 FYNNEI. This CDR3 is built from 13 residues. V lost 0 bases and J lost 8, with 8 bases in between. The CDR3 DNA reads TGTGCCAGCAGTGAAGCCAGGAGGGACATTCAGTACTTC. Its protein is CASSEARRDIQYF.

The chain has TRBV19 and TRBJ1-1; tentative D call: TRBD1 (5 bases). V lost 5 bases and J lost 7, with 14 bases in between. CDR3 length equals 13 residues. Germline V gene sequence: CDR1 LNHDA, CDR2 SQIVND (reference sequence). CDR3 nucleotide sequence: TGTGCCAGTAGTCTTGCGGGGGAGCGTGAAGCTTTCTTT. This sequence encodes CASSLAGEREAFF.

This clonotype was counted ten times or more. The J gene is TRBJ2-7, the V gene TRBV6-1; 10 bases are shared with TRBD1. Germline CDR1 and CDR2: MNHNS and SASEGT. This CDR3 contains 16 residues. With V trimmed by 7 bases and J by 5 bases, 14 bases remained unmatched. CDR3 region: CASIRVPGTGDHEQYF. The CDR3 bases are TGTGCCAGCATTCGGGTCCCCGGGACAGGGGACCACGAGCAGTACTTC.

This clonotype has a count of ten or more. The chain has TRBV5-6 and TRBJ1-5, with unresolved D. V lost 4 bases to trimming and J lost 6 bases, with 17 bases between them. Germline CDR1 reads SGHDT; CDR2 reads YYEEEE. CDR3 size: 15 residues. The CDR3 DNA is TGTGCCAGCAGCCTAGGGAGAGGGATGGTTCAGCCCCAGCATTTT. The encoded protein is CASSLGRGMVQPQHF.